The TCR beta chain described here comes from a study of identical twins. This clonotype was recorded a few times. Its antigen is undetermined. A single record per CDR3 protein comes from TCRdb applying MiXCR to the 5' RACE reads. The sample shows a few hundred thousand distinct CDR3 sequences, around 9.6% of them seen only once. The CDR3 consists of 16 residues. Germline CDR1 SGHDT, CDR2 YYEEEE. V lost 2 bases and J 15 bases, leaving 24 bases between the germline ends. Points from the study as a whole: In cord blood, abundant beta clonotypes had fewer insertions; memory showed no trend.

These records were also assigned to another study, of yellow fever vaccine responses in identical twins.

The TCR sequence derives from a woman under 30 in good health. The chain recombines TRBV5-6 with TRBJ1-6; tentative D call: TRBD1 (5 bases). The material sequenced was PBMCs. The CDR3 nucleotides are TGTGCCAGCAGCTTCGGACGGGGAGGGGTTGGATCATTCCTCCACTTT. It is translated as CASSFGRGGVGSFLHF. Using reference TRBV5-6 and TRBJ1-6 for the parts outside the CDR3, the full variable domain is DAGVTQSPTHLIKTRGQQVTLRCSPKSGHDTVSWYQQALGQGPQFIFQYYEEEERQRGNFPDRFSGHQFPNYSSELNVNALLLGDSALYLCASSFGRGGVGSFLHFGNGTRLTVT.